This T cell receptor (beta chain) was identified during a study of blood T cell repertoires in COVID-19. Those who participated ranged in age from roughly 18 to 95 years and resided in roughly 26 US areas. Membership in each cohort depended on participant-reported clinical history. Cohort 3 recovered donors had two negative PCRs, clearance, or symptom resolution. Germline V lookup: CDR1 KGHDR, CDR2 SFDVKD. Trimming cost V 2 bases and J 6 bases, with 19 bases left between them. This CDR3 has 17 residues. In the source study's methods: Estimation of nucleated cell counts relied on the amplification of reference gene primers. Here immunoSEQ multiplex PCR was the method, and the copy in TCRdb shows in-frame clones only, minus some. Clone size and the V and J calls come from that table; the DNA yielded D and trimming. Of fewer than 600,000 clones in the sample, roughly 90% are singletons; the top ten hold roughly 1.9%.

The specimen sequenced was PBMCs or T cells enriched from blood (not recorded which). The TCR sequence derives from a woman between 40 and 50 years old who had recovered from COVID-19. The chain combines TRBV24-1 with TRBJ1-3; possible D gene TRBD1, 5 bases. Here the CDR3 DNA reads TGTGCCACCAGTGATTACTGGGGCGGAAAGATACCAAACACCATATATTTT. Protein: CATSDYWGGKIPNTIYF.